The clone carrying this TCR beta chain was found a few times. What it binds is not known. The data originate from a study of human T cells and chemical hapten exposure. Study summary: Per-sample TCR yield variation was attributed mainly to small pooled library volume differences.

Documented time point: patch test 3, about 24 weeks after DPC sensitization. The treatment denotes: therapeutic diphenylcyclopropenone sensitization with weekly scalp DPC. Blood draws came before every patch-test application. The study used a library that attached unique molecular identifiers to individual cDNA molecules. TCRdb reanalysed the RACE reads using MiXCR and keeps one entry per CDR3 protein. This table holds 150,000 to 200,000 distinct CDR3 sequences, 24% found once. Per germline, CDR1 MNHEY and CDR2 SVGAGI. With 6 bases removed from V and 9 bases from J, the gap between germline ends came to 12 bases. CDR3 size: 13 residues. Study-wide results and caveats: Compared to controls, expanded TCRs made significantly more large clusters of similar CDR3s.

This material consisted of whole blood, taken in connection with sensitization to the hapten diphenylcyclopropenone (DPC). This rearrangement joins TRBV6-5 to TRBJ1-6, with D possibly being TRBD1 (6 bases). This receptor was taken from a middle-aged woman with alopecia areata. Some clones in this sample may be carry-over from other donors' samples. The CDR3 loop is CASSRTATSPLHF. In nucleotides, the CDR3 is TGTGCCAGCAGCAGGACAGCTACTTCACCCCTCCACTTT.